The rows below give T cell receptor beta chains drawn from one sample of a study of PD-1 blockade in classical Hodgkin lymphoma. Data came from immunoSEQ multiplex PCR; TCRdb stores just in-frame clones and leaves some out. The sample consists of about 53,000 clones, approximately 84% of them appearing once. The sample in question was peripheral blood mononuclear cells (PBMCs), obtained at baseline. The source is a human donor with classical Hodgkin lymphoma. Each CDR3 is given with its conserved first and last residue. A D gene is named only where the DNA matches it firmly. Size is stated for part of the rows, as once, few or many counts, or as a class when the clone is expanded.

J	size	V	D	CDR3	DNA
TRBJ2-7	-	TRBV4-1	-	CASSHSLPGTSSYEQYF	TGCGCCAGCAGCCACTCTCTTCCGGGGACCAGCTCCTACGAGCAGTACTTC
TRBJ1-5	-	TRBV7-8	-	CASSLSGRAQHF	TGTGCCAGCAGCTTATCGGGGCGGGCCCAGCATTTT
TRBJ2-1	-	TRBV11-2	-	CASSLGRDSSNEQFF	TGTGCCAGCAGCCTCGGGCGGGACTCCTCCAATGAGCAGTTCTTC
TRBJ2-7	few	TRBV30	TRBD1	CACHRTGSLSYEQYF	TGTGCCTGTCACCGGACAGGGAGCCTCTCCTACGAGCAGTACTTC
TRBJ2-3	-	TRBV10-3	-	CAISTGGGKNTQYF	TGTGCCATCTCTACGGGTGGGGGGAAGAATACGCAGTATTTT
TRBJ2-1	-	TRBV9	-	CASSVSGSDYNEQFF	TGTGCCAGCAGCGTATCAGGTAGCGATTACAATGAGCAGTTCTTC
TRBJ2-1	-	TRBV7-2	TRBD1	CASSSRDRGQADYNEQFF	TGTGCCAGCAGCTCCCGGGACAGGGGACAGGCCGATTACAATGAGCAGTTCTTC
TRBJ1-2	-	TRBV7-9	-	CASSWTEDGYTF	TGTGCCAGCAGCTGGACAGAGGATGGCTACACCTTC
TRBJ2-5	-	TRBV27	TRBD2	CASSYLRAGGPGETQYF	TGTGCCAGCAGTTACTTAAGAGCGGGAGGGCCAGGAGAGACCCAGTACTTC
TRBJ2-3	-	TRBV11-1	TRBD2	CASSFRAGGVTDTQYF	TGTGCCAGCAGCTTTCGGGCGGGAGGGGTCACAGATACGCAGTATTTT
TRBJ1-5	-	TRBV19	-	CASSADRPNQPQHF	TGTGCCAGTAGTGCAGACAGACCCAATCAGCCCCAGCATTTT
TRBJ1-5	medium-sized	TRBV19	TRBD1	CASSTGQGNQPQHF	TGTGCCAGTAGTACAGGACAGGGCAATCAGCCCCAGCATTTT
TRBJ1-4	-	TRBV28	-	CASSIVHTVANEKLFF	TGTGCCAGCAGCATTGTCCATACCGTGGCTAATGAAAAACTGTTTTTT
TRBJ2-7	-	TRBV7-3	TRBD2	CASSSGLAGAHEQYF	TGTGCCAGCAGCTCGGGACTAGCGGGAGCGCACGAGCAGTACTTC
TRBJ2-1	-	TRBV11-3	TRBD2	CASSLGLAGGREQFF	TGTGCCAGCAGCTTAGGACTAGCGGGAGGAAGAGAGCAGTTCTTC
TRBJ2-5	-	TRBV11-2	TRBD2	CASSLGVAGGTTETQYF	TGTGCCAGCAGCTTAGGGGTAGCGGGAGGTACCACAGAGACCCAGTACTTC
TRBJ2-1	-	TRBV6-4	TRBD1	CASSPMTGGYNEQFF	TGTGCCAGCAGTCCTATGACAGGGGGTTACAATGAGCAGTTCTTC
TRBJ2-7	-	TRBV5-1	-	CASSWLDGSKEQYF	TGCGCCAGCAGCTGGTTGGACGGGTCCAAAGAGCAGTACTTC
TRBJ2-3	-	TRBV6-6	-	CASSLADTQYF	TGTGCCAGCAGCCTCGCAGATACGCAGTATTTT
TRBJ2-5	-	TRBV5-1	-	CASSLQGAGAGRETQYF	TGCGCCAGCAGCTTGCAAGGGGCCGGGGCCGGTCGGGAGACCCAGTACTTC
TRBJ1-2	-	TRBV19	-	CASSPPWTATNYGYTF	TGTGCCAGTAGTCCTCCCTGGACTGCCACTAACTATGGCTACACCTTC
TRBJ1-2	-	TRBV7-9	TRBD1	CASSRGQGPSGYTF	TGTGCCAGCAGTAGAGGACAGGGCCCGTCTGGCTACACCTTC
TRBJ1-1	few	TRBV5-1	TRBD1	CASSSHRGKTEAFF	TGCGCCAGCAGCTCCCACAGGGGGAAAACTGAAGCTTTCTTT
TRBJ1-3	-	TRBV28	-	CASSLSSGISGNTIYF	TGTGCCAGCAGTTTATCCTCAGGTATCTCTGGAAACACCATATATTTT
TRBJ2-3	few	TRBV5-6	-	CASTRDFSTDTQYF	TGTGCCAGCACCAGGGACTTTAGCACAGATACGCAGTATTTT
TRBJ1-1	-	TRBV6-9	-	CASSYKRGEVTEAFF	TGTGCCAGCAGTTACAAGAGGGGGGAGGTCACTGAAGCTTTCTTT
TRBJ2-2	-	TRBV11-2	-	CASSRARTGELFF	TGTGCCAGCAGCAGGGCTCGCACCGGGGAGCTGTTTTTT
TRBJ1-1	-	TRBV7-2	-	CASSLLDRNTEAFF	TGTGCCAGCAGCTTACTGGACCGGAACACTGAAGCTTTCTTT
TRBJ1-2	-	TRBV6-5	TRBD1	CASRTRTGRNYGYTF	TGTGCCAGCCGAACGCGGACAGGACGAAACTATGGCTACACCTTC
TRBJ2-3	few	TRBV29-1	-	CSGCGSTDTQYF	TGCAGCGGGTGTGGGAGTACAGATACGCAGTATTTT
TRBJ1-5	-	TRBV7-2	TRBD1	CASSSGQVNQPQHF	TGTGCCAGCAGCTCTGGACAGGTCAATCAGCCCCAGCATTTT
TRBJ1-1	-	TRBV10-1	-	CASSDILNTEAFF	TGCGCCAGCAGTGATATCTTGAACACTGAAGCTTTCTTT
TRBJ1-5	-	TRBV21-1	-	CASSKGRLRTARWGNQPQHF	TGTGCCAGCAGCAAAGGACGTCTTCGGACAGCAAGATGGGGCAATCAGCCCCAGCATTTT
TRBJ1-2	-	TRBV30	-	CAWSEAWTVNYGYTF	TGTGCCTGGAGTGAAGCTTGGACAGTCAACTATGGCTACACCTTC
TRBJ2-1	-	TRBV2	-	CASNLERDSYNEQFF	TGTGCCAGCAACCTCGAGAGAGACTCTTACAATGAGCAGTTCTTC
TRBJ1-3	-	TRBV27	-	CASSFSAAGNTIYF	TGTGCCAGCAGTTTCTCGGCAGCCGGAAACACCATATATTTT
TRBJ2-3	-	TRBV27	TRBD2	CASSLGILAGVEDTQYF	TGTGCCAGCAGTTTAGGGATACTAGCGGGAGTGGAAGATACGCAGTATTTT
TRBJ1-1	-	TRBV19	-	CASSRRDTEAFF	TGTGCCAGTAGTAGGAGGGACACTGAAGCTTTCTTT
TRBJ1-4	once	TRBV30	TRBD1	CAWKTGDGNEKLFF	TGTGCCTGGAAGACAGGGGATGGTAATGAAAAACTGTTTTTT
TRBJ1-1	-	TRBV7-8	-	CASSRGYQRNTEAFF	TGTGCCAGCAGCAGAGGGTATCAGCGGAACACTGAAGCTTTCTTT
TRBJ2-1	-	TRBV9	TRBD2	CASSVGSGRVGNEQFF	TGTGCCAGCAGCGTAGGTAGCGGGAGGGTCGGGAATGAGCAGTTCTTC
TRBJ1-1	-	TRBV6-5	-	CASSFPGASRSEAFF	TGTGCCAGCAGTTTCCCCGGGGCCTCGAGGTCTGAAGCTTTCTTT
TRBJ2-5	-	TRBV5-4	-	CASSLSGVQETQYF	TGTGCCAGCAGCTTGTCGGGGGTACAAGAGACCCAGTACTTC
TRBJ2-7	-	TRBV30	-	CAWSVANEQYF	TGTGCCTGGAGTGTAGCAAACGAGCAGTACTTC
TRBJ2-5	-	TRBV27	TRBD2	CASSSTSGSSQTQYF	TGTGCCAGCAGTTCAACTAGCGGGAGTTCGCAGACCCAGTACTTC
TRBJ2-1	once	TRBV19	TRBD2	CASSIATSGYNEQFF	TGTGCCAGTAGTATAGCTACTAGCGGGTACAATGAGCAGTTCTTC
TRBJ2-5	-	TRBV11-1	TRBD2	CASSRGLAEETQYF	TGTGCCAGCAGCCGGGGACTAGCCGAAGAGACCCAGTACTTC
TRBJ2-5	once	TRBV10-3	-	CAISGRTAAEETQYF	TGTGCCATCAGTGGTCGGACAGCGGCCGAAGAGACCCAGTACTTC
TRBJ1-4	-	TRBV5-4	-	CASSLGSGNEKLFF	TGTGCCAGCAGCTTGGGGAGCGGTAATGAAAAACTGTTTTTT
TRBJ2-3	once	TRBV7-2	-	CASSLVTTTDTQYF	TGTGCCAGCAGCTTAGTCACTACCACAGATACGCAGTATTTT
TRBJ2-1	-	TRBV11-3	-	CASSLAVVGLNEQFF	TGTGCCAGCAGCTTAGCAGTGGTGGGGCTCAATGAGCAGTTCTTC